The entry that follows covers one TCR beta chain sequence. Amplification used 60 Vbeta primers and 13 Jbeta primers. In the study's own analysis: An analysis that came later counted 80 million or so unique TCR beta chains, roughly 11 million shared. Assay used: immunoSEQ multiplex PCR; TCRdb lists only in-frame clones, some missing. Clone size and V and J calls were adopted from that table, with D and trimming inferred from the DNA. The repertoire holds more than 150,000 clones, with roughly 90% as singletons. V shed 5 bases and J shed 6 bases, with 16 bases lying between them. Germline CDR1 and CDR2: SQVTM and ANQGSEA. CDR3 size: 14 residues. These data are taken from a study of cytomegalovirus exposure and HLA in healthy donors. Across the whole study: Membership in the Caucasian-associated ancestry cluster was found for approximately 85% of approximately 400 genotyped donors.

Donors consisted of healthy bone marrow donors. The TCR comes from a girl under two years old in good health and CMV-seronegative. This rearrangement joins TRBV29-1 to TRBJ2-2; TRBD1 is a possible D gene (5 bases). Sequenced input: PBMCs. The CDR3 here is CSVSWTPLPGELFF. Written as DNA, the CDR3 is TGCAGCGTTTCTTGGACACCGCTCCCCGGGGAGCTGTTTTTT.